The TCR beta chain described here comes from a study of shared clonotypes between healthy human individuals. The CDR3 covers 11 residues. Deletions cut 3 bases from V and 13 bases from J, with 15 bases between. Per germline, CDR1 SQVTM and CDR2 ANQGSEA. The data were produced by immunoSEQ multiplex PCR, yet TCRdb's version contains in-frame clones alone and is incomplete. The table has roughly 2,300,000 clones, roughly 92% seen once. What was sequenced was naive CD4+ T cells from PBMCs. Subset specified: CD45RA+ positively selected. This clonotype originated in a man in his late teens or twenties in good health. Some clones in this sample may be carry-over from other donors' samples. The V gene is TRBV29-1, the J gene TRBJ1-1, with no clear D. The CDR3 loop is CSVDSSFGGFF. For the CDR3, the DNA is TGCAGCGTTGACAGTTCCTTTGGAGGTTTCTTT.